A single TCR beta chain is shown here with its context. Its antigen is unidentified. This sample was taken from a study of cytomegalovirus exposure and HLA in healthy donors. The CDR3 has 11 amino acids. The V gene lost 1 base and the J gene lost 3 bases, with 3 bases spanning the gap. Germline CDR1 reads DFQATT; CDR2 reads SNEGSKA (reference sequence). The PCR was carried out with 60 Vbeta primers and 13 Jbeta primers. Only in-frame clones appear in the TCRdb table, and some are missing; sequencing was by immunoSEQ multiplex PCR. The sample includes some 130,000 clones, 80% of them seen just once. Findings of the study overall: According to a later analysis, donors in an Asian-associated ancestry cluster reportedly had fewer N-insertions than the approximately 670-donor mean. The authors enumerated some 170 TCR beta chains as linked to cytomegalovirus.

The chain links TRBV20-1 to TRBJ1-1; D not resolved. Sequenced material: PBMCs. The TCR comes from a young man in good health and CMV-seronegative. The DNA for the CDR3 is TGCAGTGCTAGAGTATACACTGAAGCTTTCTTT. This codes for CSARVYTEAFF.